The T cell receptor beta chain under discussion was sequenced for a study of regulatory T cells in long-lasting Graves disease. Construction of TCR beta libraries relied on iRepertoire HTBI primers and on Arm-PCR targeting CDR3 regions. TCRdb reprocessed the multiplex PCR reads via MiXCR and lists one record per CDR3 protein. Found here are under 300,000 distinct CDR3 sequences, 18% of them singletons; the top ten hold around 21%. Study-level results: Sharing of public clonotypes was greater in persistent patients (2,741) than in new patients (almost 1,000). Persistent Graves' patients had lower TCR diversity than newly diagnosed ones.

Indicated time point: newly diagnosed GD, antithyroid drugs for less than 3 months. PBMCs provided the RNA from which the TCR library was made. The EDTA tubes were filled with around 9.1 milliliters of drawn peripheral blood. A remark on this clonotype: Its antigen is as yet unknown.

Sequenced material: peripheral blood mononuclear cells (PBMCs), taken at new diagnosis, from a patient treated with antithyroid drugs. This TCR was recovered from a female donor with Graves disease.

The CDR3 is CASSVEGTSGKPYEQYF. CDR3 DNA: TGTGCCAGCAGCGTAGAGGGGACTAGCGGGAAACCCTACGAGCAGTACTTC. The chain couples TRBV9 to TRBJ2-7, with 13 bases lining up with TRBD2. Germline V lookup: CDR1 SGDLS, CDR2 YYNGEE. Trimming removed 0 bases from V and 2 bases from J; junction bases left unmatched: 5. The CDR3 extends over 17 amino acids.